Reported below is one TCR beta chain. As yet, its antigen is unknown. The record originates from a study of cytomegalovirus exposure and HLA in healthy donors. About the research overall: Most donors, about 77% of approximately 400 genotyped, fell in the Caucasian-associated ancestry cluster. Study-wide results and caveats: Most TCRs appeared rarely, but some public TCRs recurred in many donors.

PCR employed 60 Vbeta and 13 Jbeta primers. Sequenced by immunoSEQ multiplex PCR; TCRdb stores in-frame clones only, minus some. The sample comprises about 150,000 clones, 80% to 90% of which are singletons, and 2% to 2.5% rests with the top ten. The germline gives CDR1 SGHVS, CDR2 FNYEAQ. V shed 5 bases and J shed 12 bases, with 11 bases lying between them. The CDR3 is made up of 10 amino acids. Sequences were obtained from PBMCs. This clonotype was obtained from a woman between 18 and 29 years old in good health and CMV-seronegative. The J gene is TRBJ2-7, the V gene TRBV7-6; a possible D gene is TRBD1 (5 bases). The CDR3 DNA is TGTGCCAGCAGCAGTCAGGGTGGGTACTTC. This codes for CASSSQGGYF. The variable domain in full, with the rest retrieved from reference TRBV7-6 and TRBJ2-7, is GAGVSQSPRYKVTKRGQDVALRCDPISGHVSLYWYRQALGQGPEFLTYFNYEAQQDKSGLPNDRFSAERPEGSISTLTIQRTEQRDSAMYRCASSSQGGYFGPGTRLTVT.